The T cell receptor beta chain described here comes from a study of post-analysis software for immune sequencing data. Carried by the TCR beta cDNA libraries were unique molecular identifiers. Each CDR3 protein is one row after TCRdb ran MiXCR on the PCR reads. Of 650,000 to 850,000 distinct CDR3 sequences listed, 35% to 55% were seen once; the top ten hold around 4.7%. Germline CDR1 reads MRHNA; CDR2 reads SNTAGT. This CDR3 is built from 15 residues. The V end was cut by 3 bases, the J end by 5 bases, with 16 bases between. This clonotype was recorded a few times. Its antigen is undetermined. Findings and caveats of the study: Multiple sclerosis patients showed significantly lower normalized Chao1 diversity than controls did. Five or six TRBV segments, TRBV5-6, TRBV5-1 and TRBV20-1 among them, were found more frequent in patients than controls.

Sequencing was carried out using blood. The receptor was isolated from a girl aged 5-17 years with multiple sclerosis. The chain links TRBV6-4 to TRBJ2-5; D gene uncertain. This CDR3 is CASSEQVGPQETQYF. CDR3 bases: TGTGCCAGCAGTGAGCAGGTTGGCCCCCAGGAGACCCAGTACTTC.